The rows below give T cell receptor beta chains drawn from one sample of a study of CDR3 diversity in severe acne. TCRdb passed the PCR reads through MiXCR, listing each CDR3 protein once. Of under 95,000 distinct CDR3 sequences listed, roughly half are singletons. The sequenced sample was blood. The receptors stem from a male donor in good health, serving as a control. Each CDR3 is given with its conserved first and last residue. The order of the fields is D gene, CDR3 length, V gene, J gene, clone size, CDR3 DNA, CDR3 protein. D genes are given only for firm matches. Clone sizes are given selectively: once, few, many, or a class where the clone is expanded.

NA	11	TRBV2	TRBJ1-1	NA	TGTGCCAGCAGAGACCAGCAAGAAGCTTTCTTT	CASRDQQEAFF
NA	14	TRBV20-1	TRBJ1-1	few	TGCAGTGCTAGAGGGCAGGGTTTGGTCACTGAAGCTTTCTTT	CSARGQGLVTEAFF
TRBD1	10	TRBV29-1	TRBJ1-2	NA	TGCAGCGATGGGACAGTCGGCTACACCTTC	CSDGTVGYTF
TRBD1	13	TRBV24-1	TRBJ1-2	medium-sized	TGTGCCACCGAAGGGCGGGACAGGTTGGGCTACACCTTC	CATEGRDRLGYTF
NA	13	TRBV7-3	TRBJ1-5	NA	TGTGCCAGCAGCCCGGGGGAGGGTCAGATCCAGGAGTTT	CASSPGEGQIQEF
TRBD1	11	TRBV28	TRBJ1-2	NA	TGTGCCAGCAGCCGGACAGGCGGCTACACCTTC	CASSRTGGYTF
NA	17	TRBV20-1	TRBJ2-7	NA	TGCAGTGCTAGAGACGACCGCGGCAGGGCGGATTACGGCGAGCAGTACTTC	CSARDDRGRADYGEQYF
NA	21	TRBV5-5	TRBJ1-3	NA	NA	CASSTVGQNTEAFFGQGTIYF
TRBD2	19	TRBV20-1	TRBJ2-3	NA	TGCAGTGCTTTATGGACTAGCGGGAGAATGAGGTGGTACACAGATACGCAGTATTTT	CSALWTSGRMRWYTDTQYF
NA	18	TRBV7-3	TRBJ2-7	NA	TGCGCCAGCAGCCAAGTTGATTTCCTTCCTGGCGGCTCCTACGAGCAGTACTTC	CASSQVDFLPGGSYEQYF
NA	13	TRBV24-1	TRBJ2-3	NA	TGTGCCACCAGTAAAAAAAAAAAAAAAAAACAGTATTTT	CATSKKKKKKQYF
TRBD1	15	TRBV6-5	TRBJ1-6	NA	TGTGCCAGCAGTGAGGACAGGGGAAGCGGATCACCCCTCCACTTT	CASSEDRGSGSPLHF
TRBD2	13	TRBV20-1	TRBJ2-7	NA	TGCAGTACCCTCGGACTAGCGGAATACGAGCAGTACTTC	CSTLGLAEYEQYF
NA	17	TRBV6-5	TRBJ2-2	NA	TGTGCCAGCAGTGAGGAGTGGGGCCCCTTCGAGATCGGGGAGCTGTTTTTT	CASSEEWGPFEIGELFF
TRBD1	14	TRBV4-1	TRBJ1-2	many	TGCGCCAGCAGCCAAGAATACAGGGGGCAAGGCTACACCTTC	CASSQEYRGQGYTF
TRBD1	13	TRBV19	TRBJ1-5	NA	TGTGCCAGTAGTATAGCAGGGGGTCAGCCCCAGCATTTT	CASSIAGGQPQHF
NA	16	TRBV28	TRBJ2-1	NA	TGTGCCAGCAGTTTACCGGGCGGCCTTTCCTACAATGAGCAGTTCTTC	CASSLPGGLSYNEQFF
TRBD1	14	TRBV7-3	TRBJ1-6	NA	TGTGCCAGCAGCCTGACAGGGGGCAGATCACCCCTCCACTTT	CASSLTGGRSPLHF
TRBD1	15	TRBV7-2	TRBJ2-5	NA	TGTGCCAGCTCACCACAAGGGACAGTGAAAGAGACCCAGTACTTC	CASSPQGTVKETQYF
NA	12	TRBV2	TRBJ2-5	medium-sized	TGTGCCAGCAGCCGGAGGCGGGAGACCCAGTACTTC	CASSRRRETQYF
NA	12	TRBV29-1	TRBJ1-5	NA	TGCAGCGTCGCTGTCCAGGGGTTGGCCCAGCATTTT	CSVAVQGLAQHF
NA	13	TRBV7-9	TRBJ2-3	many	TGTGCCAGCAGCTTAATGGGGGAAGATACGCAGTATTTT	CASSLMGEDTQYF
NA	13	TRBV10-3	TRBJ1-1	many	TGTGCCATCAGTGTAATGTTTTGGACTGAAGCTTTCTTT	CAISVMFWTEAFF
NA	14	TRBV2	TRBJ2-5	NA	TGTGCCAGCAGTGAACGGCCAGTCCAAGAGACCCAGTACTTC	CASSERPVQETQYF
NA	15	TRBV4-2	TRBJ2-1	few	TGTGCCAGCAGCCAAGACGGGCCGGGGTACAATGAGCAGTTCTTC	CASSQDGPGYNEQFF
TRBD2	15	TRBV10-3	TRBJ2-1	few	TGTGCCATCAGTGAGGCTAGCGGGAAATTGGATGAGCAGTTCTTC	CAISEASGKLDEQFF
NA	12	TRBV28	TRBJ1-3	NA	TGTGCCAGCAGTTTTCGCGGGAGCACCATATATTTT	CASSFRGSTIYF
NA	13	TRBV29-1	TRBJ1-4	many	TGCAGCGTCGAGACTGCGTCTAATGAAAAACTGTTTTTT	CSVETASNEKLFF
NA	12	TRBV20-1	TRBJ2-5	medium-sized	TGCAGTGCTAGAGTTGGTGTTGAGACCCAGTACTTC	CSARVGVETQYF
NA	14	TRBV11-3	TRBJ1-1	many	TGTGCCAGCAGCGCAGGACACCTGAACACTGAAGCTTTCTTT	CASSAGHLNTEAFF
NA	12	TRBV20-1	TRBJ2-3	NA	TGCAGTGCTAGCGGACTCACAGATACGCAGTATTTT	CSASGLTDTQYF
TRBD2	15	TRBV15	TRBJ2-5	many	TGTGCCACCAGCAGAGACGGGGGGGGGCAAGAGACCCAGTACTTC	CATSRDGGGQETQYF
TRBD1	15	TRBV10-3	TRBJ2-2	many	TGTGCCATCAGGCCGGGACAGGGGTGGACCGGGGAGCTGTTTTTT	CAIRPGQGWTGELFF
NA	13	TRBV20-1	TRBJ1-6	medium-sized	TGCAGTGCTGGGGGGACTAATAATTCACCCCTCCACTTT	CSAGGTNNSPLHF
TRBD1	14	TRBV11-1	TRBJ2-3	NA	TGTGCCAGCAGCCCACGACAGGGAACAGATACGCAGTATTTT	CASSPRQGTDTQYF